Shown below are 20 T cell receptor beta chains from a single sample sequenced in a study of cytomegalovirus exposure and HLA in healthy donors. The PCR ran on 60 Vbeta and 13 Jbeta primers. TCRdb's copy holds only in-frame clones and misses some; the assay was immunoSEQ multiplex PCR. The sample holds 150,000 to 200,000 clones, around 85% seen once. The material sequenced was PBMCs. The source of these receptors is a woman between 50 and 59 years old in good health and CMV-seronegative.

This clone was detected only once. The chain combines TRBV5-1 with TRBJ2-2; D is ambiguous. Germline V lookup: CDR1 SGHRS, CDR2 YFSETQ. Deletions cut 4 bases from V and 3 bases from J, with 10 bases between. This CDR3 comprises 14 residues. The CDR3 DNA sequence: TGCGCCAGCAGCCTGTACCAGTACACCGGGGAGCTGTTTTTT. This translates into CASSLYQYTGELFF.

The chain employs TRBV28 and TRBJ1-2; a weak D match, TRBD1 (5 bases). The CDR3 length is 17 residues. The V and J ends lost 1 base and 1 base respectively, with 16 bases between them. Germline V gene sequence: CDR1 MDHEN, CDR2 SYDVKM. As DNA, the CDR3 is TGTGCCAGCAGTTTATTCGGGGGGACCCACAGTAACTATGGCTACACCTTC. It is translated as CASSLFGGTHSNYGYTF.

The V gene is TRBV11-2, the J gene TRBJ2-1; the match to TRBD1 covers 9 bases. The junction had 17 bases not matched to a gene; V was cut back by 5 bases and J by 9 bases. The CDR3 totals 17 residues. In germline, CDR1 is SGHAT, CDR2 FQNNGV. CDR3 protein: CASSPLVGDRVWREQFF. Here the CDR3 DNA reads TGTGCCAGCAGCCCCCTGGTAGGGGACAGGGTTTGGCGTGAGCAGTTCTTC.

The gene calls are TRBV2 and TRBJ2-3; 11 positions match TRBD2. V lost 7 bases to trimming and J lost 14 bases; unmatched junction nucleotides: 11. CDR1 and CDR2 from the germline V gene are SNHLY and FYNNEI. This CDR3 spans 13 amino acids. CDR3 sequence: CASKGLAVDGLYF. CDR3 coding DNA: TGTGCCAGCAAGGGACTAGCGGTAGATGGCCTGTATTTT.

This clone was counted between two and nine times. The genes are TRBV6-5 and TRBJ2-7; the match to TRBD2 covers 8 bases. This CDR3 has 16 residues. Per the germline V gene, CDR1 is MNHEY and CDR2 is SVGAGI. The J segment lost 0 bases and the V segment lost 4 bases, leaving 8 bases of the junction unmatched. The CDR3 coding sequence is TGTGCCAGCAGTTCACTAGCGGCGGGACTCTCCTACGAGCAGTACTTC. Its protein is CASSSLAAGLSYEQYF.

This chain's CDR3 is CASSPLGTSGLYNEQFF. The CDR3, as DNA: TGTGCCAGCTCACCACTTGGGACTAGCGGCCTCTACAATGAGCAGTTCTTC. The chain couples TRBV18 to TRBJ2-1, with 11 bases lining up with TRBD2. Per germline, CDR1 KGHSH and CDR2 LQKENI. Losses at the gene ends were 1 base for V and 3 bases for J; bases not matched to a gene: 5. The CDR3 extends over 17 amino acids. The full variable domain, its missing parts supplied by reference TRBV18 and TRBJ2-1, is NAGVMQNPRHLVRRRGQEARLRCSPMKGHSHVYWYRQLPEEGLKFMVYLQKENIIDESGMPKERFSAEFPKEGPSILRIQQVVRGDSAAYFCASSPLGTSGLYNEQFFGPGTRLTVL.

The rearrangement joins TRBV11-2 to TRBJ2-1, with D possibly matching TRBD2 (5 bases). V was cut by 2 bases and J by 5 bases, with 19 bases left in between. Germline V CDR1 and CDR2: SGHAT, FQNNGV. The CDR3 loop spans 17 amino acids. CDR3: CASSLPSGPTTDNEQFF. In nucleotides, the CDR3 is TGTGCCAGCAGCTTACCGAGCGGCCCTACTACGGACAATGAGCAGTTCTTC.

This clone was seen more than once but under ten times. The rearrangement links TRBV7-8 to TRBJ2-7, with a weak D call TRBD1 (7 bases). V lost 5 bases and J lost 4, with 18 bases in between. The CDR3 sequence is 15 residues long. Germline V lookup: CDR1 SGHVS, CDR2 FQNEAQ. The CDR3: CASSALTGTHYEQYF. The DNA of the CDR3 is TGTGCCAGCAGCGCCTTGACAGGGACTCATTACGAGCAGTACTTC.

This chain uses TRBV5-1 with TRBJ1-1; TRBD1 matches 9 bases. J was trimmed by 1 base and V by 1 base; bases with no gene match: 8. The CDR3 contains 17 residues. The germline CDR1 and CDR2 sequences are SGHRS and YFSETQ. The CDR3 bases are TGCGCCAGCAGCTTGATGCTGGACAGGGGTGGGAACACTGAAGCTTTCTTT. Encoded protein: CASSLMLDRGGNTEAFF.

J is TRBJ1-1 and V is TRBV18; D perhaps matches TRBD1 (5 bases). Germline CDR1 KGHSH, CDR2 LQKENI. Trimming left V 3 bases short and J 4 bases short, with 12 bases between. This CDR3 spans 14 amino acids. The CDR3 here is CASSPDLTATEAFF. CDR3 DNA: TGTGCCAGCTCACCCGACCTGACAGCCACTGAAGCTTTCTTT.

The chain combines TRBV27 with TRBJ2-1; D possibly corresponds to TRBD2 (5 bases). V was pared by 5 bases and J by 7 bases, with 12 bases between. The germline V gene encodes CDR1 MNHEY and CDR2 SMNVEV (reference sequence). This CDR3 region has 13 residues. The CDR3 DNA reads TGTGCCAGCAGTGAGAGGGCCGGGAATGAGCAGTTCTTC. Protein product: CASSERAGNEQFF.

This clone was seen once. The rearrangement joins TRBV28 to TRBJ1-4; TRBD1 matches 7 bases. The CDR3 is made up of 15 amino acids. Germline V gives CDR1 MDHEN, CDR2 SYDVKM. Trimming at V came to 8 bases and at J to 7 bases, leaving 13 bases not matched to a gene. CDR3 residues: CASGDRARGGEKLFF. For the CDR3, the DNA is TGTGCCAGCGGTGACAGGGCGAGGGGTGGTGAAAAACTGTTTTTT.

For the CDR3, the DNA is TGTGCCAGCAGCCGGGGACAGGGTTATGGCTACACCTTC. Its protein is CASSRGQGYGYTF. The rearrangement links TRBV6-5 to TRBJ1-2; 9 nucleotides line up with TRBD1. CDR1 and CDR2 (germline): MNHEY, SVGAGI. The V segment lost 6 bases and the J segment 5 bases; nucleotides outside the gene matches: 4. This CDR3 is built from 13 residues.

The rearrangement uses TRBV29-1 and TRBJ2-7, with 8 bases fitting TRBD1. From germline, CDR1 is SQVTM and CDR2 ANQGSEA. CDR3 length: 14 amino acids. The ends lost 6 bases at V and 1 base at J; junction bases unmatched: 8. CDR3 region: CSVRRTGPSYEQYF. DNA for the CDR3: TGCAGCGTGCGACGGACAGGGCCTTCCTACGAGCAGTACTTC.

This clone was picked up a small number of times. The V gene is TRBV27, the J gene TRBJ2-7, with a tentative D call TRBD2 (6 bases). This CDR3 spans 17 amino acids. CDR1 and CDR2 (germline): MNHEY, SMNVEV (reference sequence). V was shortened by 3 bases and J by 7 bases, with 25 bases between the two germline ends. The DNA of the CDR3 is TGTGCCAGCAGTTTTTTCCCGCGGATCGGGGGTTCGGGGGAGCAGTACTTC. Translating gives CASSFFPRIGGSGEQYF.

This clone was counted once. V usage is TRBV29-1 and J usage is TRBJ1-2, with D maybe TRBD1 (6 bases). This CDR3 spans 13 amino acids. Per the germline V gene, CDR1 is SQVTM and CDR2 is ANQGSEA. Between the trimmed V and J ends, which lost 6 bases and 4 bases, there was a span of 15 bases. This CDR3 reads CSVRTDISYGYTF. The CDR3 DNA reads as TGCAGCGTCCGGACAGACATCTCCTATGGCTACACCTTC.

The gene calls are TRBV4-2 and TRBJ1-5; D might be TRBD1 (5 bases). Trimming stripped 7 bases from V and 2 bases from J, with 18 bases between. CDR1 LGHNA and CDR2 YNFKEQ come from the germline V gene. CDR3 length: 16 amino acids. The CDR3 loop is CASTRDGGTGNQPQHF. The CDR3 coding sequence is TGTGCCAGCACCCGCGACGGGGGTACGGGCAATCAGCCCCAGCATTTT.

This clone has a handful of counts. The CDR3 loop is CASSSGLGILHEQYF. In DNA form, the CDR3 reads TGTGCCAGCAGCTCGGGACTAGGCATTCTACACGAGCAGTACTTC. The rearrangement links TRBV7-9 to TRBJ2-7; TRBD2 matches 8 bases. Per germline, CDR1 SEHNR and CDR2 FQNEAQ (reference sequence). This CDR3 contains 15 residues. J was trimmed by 5 bases and V by 4 bases; bases with no gene match: 10.

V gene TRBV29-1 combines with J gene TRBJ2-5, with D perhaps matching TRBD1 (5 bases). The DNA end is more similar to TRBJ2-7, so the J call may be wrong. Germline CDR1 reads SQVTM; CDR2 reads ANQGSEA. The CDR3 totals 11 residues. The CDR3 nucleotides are TGCAGCGGTAAGCAGGGTTCCGAGCAGTACTTC. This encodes CSGKQGSEQYF.

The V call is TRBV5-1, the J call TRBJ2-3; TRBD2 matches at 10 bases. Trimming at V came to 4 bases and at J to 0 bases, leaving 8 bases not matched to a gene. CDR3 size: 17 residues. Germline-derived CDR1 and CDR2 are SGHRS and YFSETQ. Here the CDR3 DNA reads TGCGCCAGCAGCAGATGGAGCGGGAGGGGGAGCACAGATACGCAGTATTTT. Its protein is CASSRWSGRGSTDTQYF.